What follows are 13 T cell receptor beta chains derived from one specimen sequenced in a study of T cells in Graves' hyperthyroidism and ophthalmopathy. TCR beta CDR3 regions were amplified from RNA transcripts. Using the HTBI primer set, a first-round RT-PCR was run on the TCR CDR3. One entry per CDR3 protein, called by TCRdb with MiXCR from the multiplex PCR reads. This table holds under 600,000 distinct CDR3 sequences, more than 15% found once. Material: blood. The receptors shown here come from a middle-aged woman with Graves' ophthalmopathy.

The chain carries TRBV4-1 and TRBJ2-7; 10 nucleotides line up with TRBD2. Germline-derived CDR1 and CDR2 are MGHRA and YSYEKL. The CDR3 length is 17 residues. With V trimmed by 4 bases and J by 2 bases, 11 bases remained unmatched. The CDR3 sequence: CASSRQTSGSPAYEQYF. CDR3 coding DNA: TGCGCCAGCAGCCGCCAGACTAGCGGGTCCCCCGCCTACGAGCAGTACTTC.

The chain uses TRBV6-6 and TRBJ1-5; D unclear. Per germline, CDR1 MNHNY and CDR2 SVGAGI (reference sequence). This CDR3 contains 14 residues. V was cut by 2 bases and J by 0 bases, with 5 bases left in between. DNA for the CDR3: TGTGCCAGCAGTTACCCGAATAGCAATCAGCCCCAGCATTTT. It encodes CASSYPNSNQPQHF.

This clonotype appeared many times. V is TRBV7-8 and J is TRBJ2-7, with 14 nucleotides matching TRBD2. The V segment lost 3 bases and the J segment 6 bases; nucleotides outside the gene matches: 7. This CDR3 is built from 16 residues. Germline V lookup: CDR1 SGHVS, CDR2 FQNEAQ. CDR3 coding DNA: TGTGCCAGCAGCTTGGGGGTGGGACTAGCGGGAGTCGAGCAGTACTTC. Amino acids: CASSLGVGLAGVEQYF. Filled out from reference TRBV7-8 and TRBJ2-7, the complete variable domain reads GAGVSQSPRYKVAKRGQDVALRCDPISGHVSLFWYQQALGQGPEFLTYFQNEAQLDKSGLPSDRFFAERPEGSVSTLKIQRTQQEDSAVYLCASSLGVGLAGVEQYFGPGTRLTVT.

Remarks on this clonotype: One base away lies a much larger clone, so this may be a sequencing read error. CDR3 sequence: CACTGGGRAYEQYF. CDR3 in DNA: TGTGCCTGCACGGGGGGCGGGAGGGCATACGAGCAGTACTTC. The chain couples TRBV30 to TRBJ2-7, with TRBD2 matching over 9 bases. Germline V gene data show CDR1 as GTSNPN and CDR2 as SVGIG (reference sequence). The CDR3 is made up of 14 amino acids. V lost 6 bases, J lost 4 bases, and 10 bases stayed unmatched.

The chain couples TRBV10-3 to TRBJ1-1; D gene uncertain. Trimming left V 11 bases short and J 1 base short, with 20 bases between. The CDR3 extends over 15 amino acids. Germline assignment: CDR1 ENHRY and CDR2 SYGVKD. This CDR3 reads CAVRRKGRTNTEAFF. CDR3 bases: TGTGCCGTCCGGAGAAAAGGACGGACGAACACTGAAGCTTTCTTT.

The table lists this clonotype with a count of one. A clone one base away is much larger, so this may be a read error. The chain is built from TRBV14 and TRBJ1-5; D might be TRBD1 (5 bases). Germline loops: CDR1 SGHDN, CDR2 FVKESK. The CDR3 sequence is 13 residues long. DNA for the CDR3: TGTGCCAGCAGCCCGGGCAGGGATCAGCCCGAGCATTTT. It is translated as CASSPGRDQPEHF.

Ten or more counts support this clonotype. V and J are TRBV18 and TRBJ2-2; D unclear. The V and J ends lost 4 bases and 1 base respectively, with 10 bases between them. The CDR3 is made up of 15 amino acids. CDR1 is KGHSH, CDR2 LQKENI, per germline. In DNA, the CDR3 is TGTGCCAGCTCACTCCCCCCCAGGAACACCGGGGAGCTGTTTTTT. Translation: CASSLPPRNTGELFF.

This clonotype was found many times. The genes are TRBV2 and TRBJ2-7, with TRBD2 matching 12 bases. This CDR3 contains 13 residues. Germline-derived CDR1 and CDR2 are SNHLY and FYNNEI. V was clipped by 5 bases and J by 6 bases; unmatched bases: 2. CDR3 bases: TGTGCCAGCAGTACTAGCGGGAGGCTCGAGCAGTACTTC. Translating gives CASSTSGRLEQYF.

Many counts were recorded for this clonotype. The gene calls are TRBV5-1 and TRBJ2-7, with 10 bases that match TRBD2. The V and J ends lost 4 bases and 7 bases, in that order; junction bases with no gene match: 11. The germline V gene has CDR1 SGHRS and CDR2 YFSETQ. The CDR3 length is 15 residues. As DNA, the CDR3 is TGCGCCAGCAGCCCCAGGGAGCTAGCGGGAGTAGAGCAGTACTTC. Residues: CASSPRELAGVEQYF.

This clonotype was seen a few times. The V and J genes are TRBV27 and TRBJ2-3; 8 positions match TRBD1. This CDR3 has 16 amino acids. Losses at the gene ends were 5 bases for V and 6 bases for J; bases not matched to a gene: 13. Germline V CDR1 and CDR2: MNHEY, SMNVEV (reference sequence). The CDR3 coding sequence is TGTGCCAGCAGTAGGGACAGGATTCCAAAGGGGGATACGCAGTATTTT. Encoded protein: CASSRDRIPKGDTQYF.

This clonotype was seen only a few times. A single base separates this from a much larger clone, so it may be a read error. The chain joins TRBV20-1 to TRBJ2-7; 8 bases match TRBD1. TRBJ2-1 matches the DNA end more closely, so the J call is doubtful. Germline V CDR1 and CDR2: DFQATT, SNEGSKA (reference sequence). This CDR3 has 13 amino acids. CDR3 in DNA: TGCAGTGCTAGGAGGACAGGGTTCTACGAGCAGTTCTTC. Protein sequence: CSARRTGFYEQFF.

A remark on this clonotype: This clone may be a read error of a much larger clone one base away. The rearrangement joins TRBV6-1 to TRBJ2-7, with D hard to call. The CDR3 runs 15 residues. CDR1 is MNHNS, CDR2 SASEGT, per germline. The V end was cut by 3 bases, the J end by 3 bases, with 15 bases between. In DNA, the CDR3 is TGTGCCAGCAGTGATCAATACGTCGGATTCTACGAGCAGTACTTC. Residues: CASSDQYVGFYEQYF.

This clonotype occurred many times. V is TRBV5-1 and J is TRBJ2-7, with TRBD1 matching 9 bases. V lost 3 bases to trimming and J lost 7 bases; unmatched junction nucleotides: 2. Per the germline V gene, CDR1 is SGHRS and CDR2 is YFSETQ. CDR3 length equals 12 residues. The CDR3 loop is CASSWTGVEQYF. CDR3 DNA: TGCGCCAGCAGCTGGACAGGGGTTGAGCAGTACTTC.